A single sample gave rise to the 10 T cell receptor beta chains below, sequenced in a study of blood T cell repertoires in COVID-19. Some clones are missing from TCRdb's copy, which holds only in-frame ones; the method was immunoSEQ multiplex PCR. Of about 180,000 clones in the sample, roughly 80% were seen once. The sequenced material came from peripheral blood. The receptors derive from a human donor in a cohort sampled during active COVID-19.

The gene calls are TRBV10-3 and TRBJ2-3; 7 bases fit TRBD1. The CDR3 length is 15 residues. Germline V CDR1 and CDR2: ENHRY, SYGVKD. The ends lost 2 bases at V and 3 bases at J; junction bases unmatched: 5. The DNA of the CDR3 is TGTGCCATCAGTGAGCCGACAGGGTGGACAGATACGCAGTATTTT. It specifies CAISEPTGWTDTQYF.

The rearrangement links TRBV10-2 to TRBJ1-2, with 8 bases matching TRBD1. The germline gives CDR1 WSHSY, CDR2 SAAADI. J lost 6 bases, V lost 4 bases, and 4 bases had no gene match. This CDR3 region has 13 residues. CDR3 sequence reads: CASSGPGGNGYTF. In DNA, the CDR3 is TGCGCCAGCAGTGGGCCAGGGGGCAATGGCTACACCTTC.

The chain employs TRBV5-5 and TRBJ2-6; 12 nucleotides agree with TRBD2. Germline CDR1 is SGHKS and CDR2 is YYEKEE (reference sequence). The CDR3 has 19 residues. Losses at the gene ends were 0 bases for V and 2 bases for J; bases not matched to a gene: 6. The CDR3 nucleotides read TGTGCCAGCAGCTTGGAAGAGCTAGCGGGAGGGGCTGGGGCCAACGTCCTGACTTTC. It translates to CASSLEELAGGAGANVLTF.

The rearrangement links TRBV5-5 to TRBJ1-4; D possibly corresponds to TRBD1 (5 bases). V lost 3 bases and J 8 bases, leaving 14 bases between the germline ends. Germline CDR1 is SGHKS and CDR2 is YYEKEE (reference sequence). The CDR3 covers 14 residues. The CDR3 DNA follows: TGTGCCAGCAGCTGGGGGGGACCTAGGGAAAAACTGTTTTTT. As protein: CASSWGGPREKLFF.

Only one count was recorded for this clone. This chain uses TRBV15 with TRBJ2-2, with TRBD1 identical over 7 bases. Germline loops: CDR1 LNHNV, CDR2 YYDKDF (reference sequence). This CDR3 has 15 amino acids. The J segment lost 6 bases and the V segment lost 2 bases, leaving 6 bases of the junction unmatched. DNA of the CDR3: TGTGCCACCAGCAGACCCACAGGGGAAGCCGGGGAGCTGTTTTTT. This gives the protein CATSRPTGEAGELFF.

In this sample, this clone turned up once. The rearrangement uses TRBV6-6 and TRBJ1-1, with 7 bases matching TRBD1. Germline loops: CDR1 MNHNY, CDR2 SVGAGI (reference sequence). Unmatched junction bases numbered 5, after V lost 5 bases and J lost 2 bases. This CDR3 contains 14 residues. The CDR3 sequence is CASSPRDSNTEAFF. The DNA of the CDR3 is TGTGCCAGCAGTCCCCGGGACAGCAACACTGAAGCTTTCTTT.

CDR3 in amino acids: CASQRTPIEEQYF. Written as DNA, the CDR3 is TGTGCCAGCCAACGGACACCTATAGAGGAGCAGTACTTC. The chain joins TRBV25-1 to TRBJ2-7; the D gene is possibly TRBD1 (5 bases). Trimming stripped 8 bases from V and 7 bases from J, with 18 bases between. This CDR3 is built from 13 residues. CDR1 and CDR2 (germline): MGHDK, SYGVNS.

A single count supports this clone. The chain links TRBV12-3 or TRBV12-4 to TRBJ1-1; D possibly corresponds to TRBD1 (6 bases). The CDR3 extends over 13 amino acids. V was clipped by 5 bases and J by 6 bases, with 13 bases between them. CDR3 region: CASSEGTSPEAFF. CDR3 nucleotides: TGTGCCAGCAGTGAAGGGACAAGCCCTGAAGCTTTCTTT.

The V and J genes are TRBV5-8 and TRBJ2-6; D possibly corresponds to TRBD2 (5 bases). The V gene lost 1 base and the J gene lost 10 bases, with 15 bases spanning the gap. CDR1 is SGHTS and CDR2 is YDEGEE in the germline V gene. The CDR3 is 15 residues long. The CDR3: CASSLKLNRGNVLTF. The CDR3 coding sequence is TGTGCCAGCAGCTTGAAGCTAAATCGAGGGAACGTCCTGACTTTC.

This chain connects TRBV5-1 to TRBJ2-7, with TRBD1 matching 9 bases. V was pared by 1 base and J by 3 bases, with 2 bases of the junction left unmatched. The CDR3 is 14 amino acids. The germline gives CDR1 SGHRS, CDR2 YFSETQ. CDR3 nucleotide sequence: TGCGCCAGCAGCTTGTCGGGACAGGGCTACGAGCAGTACTTC. Amino acids: CASSLSGQGYEQYF.